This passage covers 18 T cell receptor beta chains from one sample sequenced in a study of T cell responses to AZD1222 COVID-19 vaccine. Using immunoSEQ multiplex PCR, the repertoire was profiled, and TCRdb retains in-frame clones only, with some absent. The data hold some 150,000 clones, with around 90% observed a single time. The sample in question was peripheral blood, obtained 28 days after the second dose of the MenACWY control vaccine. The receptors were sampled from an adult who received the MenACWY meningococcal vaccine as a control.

CDR3 sequence (DNA): TGTGCCAGCAGCCAAGACAGAAACTATGGCTACACCTTC. It specifies CASSQDRNYGYTF. The rearrangement joins TRBV14 to TRBJ1-2; D is unclear. This CDR3 region has 13 residues. Trimming shortened V by 0 bases and J by 2 bases, and 4 bases separated the two germline ends. Germline values: CDR1 SGHDN, CDR2 FVKESK. Complete variable domain (other parts from reference TRBV14 and TRBJ1-2): EAGVTQFPSHSVIEKGQTVTLRCDPISGHDNLYWYRRVMGKEIKFLLHFVKESKQDESGMPNNRFLAERTGGTYSTLKVQPAELEDSGVYFCASSQDRNYGYTFGSGTRLTVV.

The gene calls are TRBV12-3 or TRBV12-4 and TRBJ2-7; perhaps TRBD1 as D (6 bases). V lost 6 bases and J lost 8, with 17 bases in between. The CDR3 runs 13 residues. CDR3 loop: CASRPLTGPQQYF. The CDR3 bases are TGTGCCAGCAGACCGTTGACAGGTCCTCAGCAGTACTTC.

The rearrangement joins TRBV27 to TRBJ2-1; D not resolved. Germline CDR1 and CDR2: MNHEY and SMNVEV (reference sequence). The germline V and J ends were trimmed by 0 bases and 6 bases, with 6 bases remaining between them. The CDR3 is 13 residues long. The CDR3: CASSLSGSNEQFF. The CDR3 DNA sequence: TGTGCCAGCAGTTTATCAGGGTCCAATGAGCAGTTCTTC.

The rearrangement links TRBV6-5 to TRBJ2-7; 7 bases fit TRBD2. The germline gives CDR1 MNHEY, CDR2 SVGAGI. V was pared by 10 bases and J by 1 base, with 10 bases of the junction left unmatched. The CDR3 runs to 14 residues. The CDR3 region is CATAGKVNSYEQYF. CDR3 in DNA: TGTGCCACAGCGGGAAAAGTTAATTCCTACGAGCAGTACTTC.

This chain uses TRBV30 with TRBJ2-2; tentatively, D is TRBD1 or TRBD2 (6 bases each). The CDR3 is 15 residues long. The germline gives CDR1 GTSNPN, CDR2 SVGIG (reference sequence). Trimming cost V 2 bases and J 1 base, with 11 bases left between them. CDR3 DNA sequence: TGTGCCTGGAGTCCGGGGGCGTTGAACACCGGGGAGCTGTTTTTT. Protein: CAWSPGALNTGELFF.

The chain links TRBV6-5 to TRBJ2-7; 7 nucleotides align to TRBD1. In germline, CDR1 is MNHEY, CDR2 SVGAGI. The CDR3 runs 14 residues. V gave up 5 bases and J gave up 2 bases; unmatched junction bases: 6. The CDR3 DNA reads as TGTGCCAGCAGTACCGGGACAGAGACCTACGAGCAGTACTTC. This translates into CASSTGTETYEQYF.

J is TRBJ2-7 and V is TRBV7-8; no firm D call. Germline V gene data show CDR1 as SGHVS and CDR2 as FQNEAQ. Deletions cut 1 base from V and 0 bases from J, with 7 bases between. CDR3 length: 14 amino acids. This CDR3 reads CASSLEVNSYEQYF. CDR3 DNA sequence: TGTGCCAGCAGCTTAGAGGTCAACTCCTACGAGCAGTACTTC.

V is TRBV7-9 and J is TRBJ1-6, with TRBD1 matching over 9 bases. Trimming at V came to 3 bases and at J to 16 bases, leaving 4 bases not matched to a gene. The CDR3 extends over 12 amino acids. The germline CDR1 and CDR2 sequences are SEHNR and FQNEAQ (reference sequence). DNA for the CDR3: TGTGCCAGCAGCTTTACCGGGACAGGGCTCCACTTT. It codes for CASSFTGTGLHF.

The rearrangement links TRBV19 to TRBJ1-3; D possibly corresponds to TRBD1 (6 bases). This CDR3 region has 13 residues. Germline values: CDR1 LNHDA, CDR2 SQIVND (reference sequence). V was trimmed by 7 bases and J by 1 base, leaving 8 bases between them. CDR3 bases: TGTGCCAGTACCACAGGGTCTGGAAACACCATATATTTT. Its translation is CASTTGSGNTIYF.

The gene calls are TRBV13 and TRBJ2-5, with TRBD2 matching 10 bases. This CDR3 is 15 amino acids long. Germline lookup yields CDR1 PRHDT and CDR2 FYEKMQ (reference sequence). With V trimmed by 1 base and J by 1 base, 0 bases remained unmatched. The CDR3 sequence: CASSLVAGGQETQYF. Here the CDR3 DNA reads TGTGCCAGCAGCTTAGTAGCGGGGGGCCAAGAGACCCAGTACTTC.

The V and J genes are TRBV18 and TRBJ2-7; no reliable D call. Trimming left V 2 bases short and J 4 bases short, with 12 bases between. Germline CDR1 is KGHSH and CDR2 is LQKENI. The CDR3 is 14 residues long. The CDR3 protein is CASSPSAEAYEQYF. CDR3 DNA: TGTGCCAGCTCACCATCAGCAGAGGCGTACGAGCAGTACTTC.

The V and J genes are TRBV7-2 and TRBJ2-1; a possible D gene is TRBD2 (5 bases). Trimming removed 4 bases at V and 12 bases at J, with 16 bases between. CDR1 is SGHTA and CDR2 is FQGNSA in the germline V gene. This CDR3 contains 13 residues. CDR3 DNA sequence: TGTGCCAGCAGCTCACCACCCGGGGTGTGGCAGTTCTTC. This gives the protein CASSSPPGVWQFF.

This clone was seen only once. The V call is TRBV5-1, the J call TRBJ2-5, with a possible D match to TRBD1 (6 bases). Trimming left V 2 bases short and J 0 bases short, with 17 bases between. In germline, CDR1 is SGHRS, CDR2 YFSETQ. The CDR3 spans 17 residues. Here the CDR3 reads CASSFGSGQQYQETQYF. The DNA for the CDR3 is TGCGCCAGCAGCTTCGGCTCGGGACAACAGTACCAAGAGACCCAGTACTTC.

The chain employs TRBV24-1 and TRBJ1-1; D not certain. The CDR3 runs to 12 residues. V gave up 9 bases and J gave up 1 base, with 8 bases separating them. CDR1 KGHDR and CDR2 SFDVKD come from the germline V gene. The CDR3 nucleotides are TGTGCCACCCCAAGAGGGAACACTGAAGCTTTCTTT. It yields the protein CATPRGNTEAFF.

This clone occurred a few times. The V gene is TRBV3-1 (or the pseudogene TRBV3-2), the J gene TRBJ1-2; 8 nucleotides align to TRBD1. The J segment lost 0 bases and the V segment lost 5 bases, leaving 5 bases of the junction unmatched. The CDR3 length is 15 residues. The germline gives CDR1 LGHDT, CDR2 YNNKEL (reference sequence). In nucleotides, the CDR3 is TGTGCCAGCAGCAAGGGGACAGGAGCTAACTATGGCTACACCTTC. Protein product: CASSKGTGANYGYTF.

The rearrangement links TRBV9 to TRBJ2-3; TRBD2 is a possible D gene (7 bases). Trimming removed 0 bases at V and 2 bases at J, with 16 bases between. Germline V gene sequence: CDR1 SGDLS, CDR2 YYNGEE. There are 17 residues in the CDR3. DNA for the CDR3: TGTGCCAGCAGCGTAGAAGGGGGAGCGGGGACCACAGATACGCAGTATTTT. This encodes CASSVEGGAGTTDTQYF.

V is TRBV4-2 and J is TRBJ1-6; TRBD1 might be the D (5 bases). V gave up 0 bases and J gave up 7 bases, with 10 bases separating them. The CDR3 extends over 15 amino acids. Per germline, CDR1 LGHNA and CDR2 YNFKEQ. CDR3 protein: CASSQERGRNSPLHF. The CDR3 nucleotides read TGTGCCAGCAGCCAAGAACGGGGGAGGAATTCACCCCTCCACTTT.

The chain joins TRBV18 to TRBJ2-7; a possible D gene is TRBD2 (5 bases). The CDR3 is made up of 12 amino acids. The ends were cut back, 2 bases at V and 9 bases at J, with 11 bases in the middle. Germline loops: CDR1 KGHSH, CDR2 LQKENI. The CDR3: CASSPGPEGQYF. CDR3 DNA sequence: TGTGCCAGCTCACCAGGGCCAGAGGGGCAGTACTTC.